The 30 T cell receptor beta chains below all came from one sample that was sequenced in a study of blood T cell repertoires in COVID-19. Measured with immunoSEQ multiplex PCR; TCRdb has only the in-frame clones, and not every one. The sample carries around 180,000 clones, roughly 85% recorded once. The sequenced material came from peripheral blood. The receptor source for this set is a young woman with acute or convalescent COVID-19.

This clone was recorded a few times. The rearrangement links TRBV5-1 to TRBJ2-3; tentatively, D is TRBD1 (5 bases). The germline gives CDR1 SGHRS, CDR2 YFSETQ. There are 16 residues in the CDR3. The V gene lost 0 bases and the J gene lost 3 bases, with 14 bases spanning the gap. The CDR3, as DNA: TGCGCCAGCAGCTTGGCCGCGGTGACAGATACAGATACGCAGTATTTT. Protein sequence: CASSLAAVTDTDTQYF.

This chain uses TRBV30 with TRBJ1-5, with D possibly matching TRBD1 (5 bases). V was shortened by 2 bases and J by 9 bases, with 17 bases between the two germline ends. This CDR3 has 14 amino acids. CDR1 and CDR2 from the germline V gene are GTSNPN and SVGIG (reference sequence). CDR3 nucleotide sequence: TGTGCCTGGAGTCCCGACAGCCCGATGGGGCCCCAGCATTTT. It codes for CAWSPDSPMGPQHF.

This chain uses TRBV2 with TRBJ2-1; D is ambiguous. Trimming shortened V by 1 base and J by 7 bases, and 8 bases separated the two germline ends. CDR3 length: 13 residues. Per the germline V gene, CDR1 is SNHLY and CDR2 is FYNNEI. The CDR3 loop reads CASSEGLANEQFF. CDR3 bases: TGTGCCAGCAGTGAAGGCCTGGCTAATGAGCAGTTCTTC.

The gene calls are TRBV28 and TRBJ2-1; no definite D call. V lost 5 bases and J lost 3, with 11 bases in between. Germline CDR1 and CDR2: MDHEN and SYDVKM. There are 14 residues in the CDR3. CDR3: CASSRSGGYNEQFF. The CDR3, as DNA: TGTGCCAGCAGTCGGTCCGGCGGCTACAATGAGCAGTTCTTC. The entire variable domain, with the rest obtained from reference TRBV28 and TRBJ2-1, is as follows: DVKVTQSSRYLVKRTGEKVFLECVQDMDHENMFWYRQDPGLGLRLIYFSYDVKMKEKGDIPEGYSVSREKKERFSLILESASTNQTSMYLCASSRSGGYNEQFFGPGTRLTVL.

The V call is TRBV25-1, the J call TRBJ1-1; 9 nucleotides agree with TRBD1. Germline-derived CDR1 and CDR2 are MGHDK and SYGVNS. The junction had 9 bases not matched to a gene; V was cut back by 6 bases and J by 7 bases. CDR3 length: 14 amino acids. The CDR3 region is CASSRTGDLDEAFF. CDR3 nucleotides: TGTGCCAGCAGCCGGACAGGGGACTTGGATGAAGCTTTCTTT.

The chain uses TRBV7-2 and TRBJ2-3; 11 bases line up with TRBD1. The length of the CDR3 is 15 residues. Germline loops: CDR1 SGHTA, CDR2 FQGNSA. V dropped 5 bases and J dropped 1; count of bases not matched to a gene: 2. CDR3 sequence (DNA): TGTGCCAGCAGCGTGGACAGGGGGCGCACAGATACGCAGTATTTT. This sequence encodes CASSVDRGRTDTQYF. Full variable domain (missing parts from reference TRBV7-2 and TRBJ2-3): GAGVSQSPSNKVTEKGKDVELRCDPISGHTALYWYRQSLGQGLEFLIYFQGNSAPDKSGLPSDRFSAERTGGSVSTLTIQRTQQEDSAVYLCASSVDRGRTDTQYFGPGTRLTVL.

The gene calls are TRBV25-1 and TRBJ2-2, with D possibly TRBD1 on 6 matching bases. The CDR3 length is 16 residues. Trimming removed 6 bases at V and 3 bases at J, with 17 bases between. Germline V gene sequence: CDR1 MGHDK, CDR2 SYGVNS. In nucleotides, the CDR3 is TGTGCCAGCAGGGATAATCTGGGGGCGTACACCGGGGAGCTGTTTTTT. This sequence encodes CASRDNLGAYTGELFF. The variable domain in full, completed from reference TRBV25-1 and TRBJ2-2, reads EADIYQTPRYLVIGTGKKITLECSQTMGHDKMYWYQQDPGMELHLIHYSYGVNSTEKGDLSSESTVSRIRTEHFPLTLESARPSHTSQYLCASRDNLGAYTGELFFGEGSRLTVL.

This chain joins TRBV28 and TRBJ2-1, with 9 bases identical to TRBD1. The CDR3 runs to 16 residues. V shed 5 bases and J 7 bases; nucleotides not matched to a gene: 12. CDR1 is MDHEN and CDR2 is SYDVKM in the germline V gene. The CDR3 nucleotides read TGTGCCAGCAGTGGCCTCAGGGACAGGGTGGGAAATGAGCAGTTCTTC. This sequence encodes CASSGLRDRVGNEQFF.

This clone was seen only a few times. The chain combines TRBV19 with TRBJ2-7; possibly TRBD1 for D (6 bases). The CDR3 sequence is 12 residues long. Germline CDR1 reads LNHDA; CDR2 reads SQIVND (reference sequence). Deletions cut 3 bases from V and 5 bases from J, with 8 bases between. CDR3 in DNA: TGTGCCAGTAGTATTACAGGGAACGAGCAGTACTTC. Amino acids: CASSITGNEQYF.

This clone was recorded only once. This chain's CDR3 is CASSLPRQGRAHQPQHF. The CDR3 nucleotides are TGTGCCAGCAGTTTACCCCGACAGGGGAGGGCGCATCAGCCCCAGCATTTT. V is TRBV28 and J is TRBJ1-5, with 8 bases fitting TRBD1. The ends lost 2 bases at V and 5 bases at J; junction bases unmatched: 11. Germline V gives CDR1 MDHEN, CDR2 SYDVKM. The CDR3 runs to 17 residues. The full variable domain, rest sourced from reference TRBV28 and TRBJ1-5, is DVKVTQSSRYLVKRTGEKVFLECVQDMDHENMFWYRQDPGLGLRLIYFSYDVKMKEKGDIPEGYSVSREKKERFSLILESASTNQTSMYLCASSLPRQGRAHQPQHFGDGTRLSIL.

The chain links TRBV6-5 to TRBJ1-3; 7 positions agree with TRBD1. The CDR3 is 12 amino acids. Germline CDR1 is MNHEY and CDR2 is SVGAGI. Trimming removed 9 bases from V and 8 bases from J; junction bases left unmatched: 7. The CDR3 nucleotides are TGTGCCAGTAGACAGGGTACGGACACCATATATTTT. This encodes CASRQGTDTIYF.

The J gene is TRBJ1-5, the V gene TRBV6-5; TRBD1 matches at 9 bases. Germline V gene data show CDR1 as MNHEY and CDR2 as SVGAGI. With V trimmed by 6 bases and J by 8 bases, 8 bases remained unmatched. CDR3 length: 14 amino acids. The CDR3 spells CASRPYRGQEPQHF. DNA for the CDR3: TGTGCCAGCAGGCCTTACAGGGGGCAAGAGCCCCAGCATTTT.

The chain joins TRBV7-9 to TRBJ1-2; the match to TRBD1 covers 11 bases. The CDR3 is 16 amino acids. The J segment lost 3 bases and the V segment lost 5 bases, leaving 8 bases of the junction unmatched. CDR1 and CDR2 (germline): SEHNR, FQNEAQ (reference sequence). CDR3 sequence reads: CASSHRPGQGDYGYTF. Written as DNA, the CDR3 is TGTGCCAGCAGCCACCGGCCGGGACAGGGGGACTATGGCTACACCTTC.

The chain links TRBV5-8 to TRBJ2-7; tentatively, D is TRBD1 (6 bases). Germline loops: CDR1 SGHTS, CDR2 YDEGEE. The CDR3 contains 13 residues. The V end lost 3 bases, the J end lost 4 bases, and 11 bases lay between the germline ends. The CDR3 is CASSSRGWYEQYF. CDR3 DNA sequence: TGTGCCAGCAGCTCCAGGGGTTGGTACGAGCAGTACTTC.

The V and J genes are TRBV5-6 and TRBJ2-7, with TRBD2 matching 7 bases. The CDR3 sequence is 16 residues long. Germline-derived CDR1 and CDR2 are SGHDT and YYEEEE. Trimming took 4 bases from V and 0 from J; bases not matched to a gene: 10. CDR3 in DNA: TGTGCCAGCAGCCCGGGGGGAAGAAAAAGCTCCTACGAGCAGTACTTC. It specifies CASSPGGRKSSYEQYF.

The chain links TRBV18 to TRBJ1-3, with TRBD1 matching over 7 bases. The V gene end was trimmed by 7 bases and the J gene end by 3 bases; junction bases not matched to a gene: 12. CDR1 is KGHSH and CDR2 is LQKENI in the germline V gene. CDR3 length: 16 residues. For the CDR3, the DNA is TGTGCCAGCTTACGCACTGAACAGGGGTTTGGAAACACCATATATTTT. It codes for CASLRTEQGFGNTIYF.

The chain carries TRBV9 and TRBJ2-3; D may be TRBD2 (6 bases). The CDR3 sequence is 16 residues long. Looked up from germline, CDR1 is SGDLS and CDR2 is YYNGEE. V lost 4 bases to trimming and J lost 3 bases, with 18 bases between them. The CDR3 spells CASSPTGEPWTDTQYF. The CDR3, as DNA: TGTGCCAGCAGCCCGACGGGAGAGCCCTGGACAGATACGCAGTATTTT. Full variable domain (rest looked up from reference TRBV9 and TRBJ2-3): DSGVTQTPKHLITATGQRVTLRCSPRSGDLSVYWYQQSLDQGLQFLIQYYNGEERAKGNILERFSAQQFPDLHSELNLSSLELGDSALYFCASSPTGEPWTDTQYFGPGTRLTVL.

The chain combines TRBV7-8 with TRBJ1-5; D not resolved. The CDR3 runs to 12 residues. Germline V CDR1 and CDR2: SGHVS, FQNEAQ. V was cut by 4 bases and J by 6 bases, with 7 bases left in between. The CDR3 nucleotides read TGTGCCAGCAGCTCGGGGAGTCAGCCCCAGCATTTT. Translated: CASSSGSQPQHF.

Turning to this clone: A junction end diverges from the germline sequence, so it may reflect a read error. The chain is built from TRBV2 and TRBJ2-1; TRBD2 matches at 12 bases. The germline gives CDR1 SNHLY, CDR2 FYNNEI. CDR3 length equals 15 residues. The CDR3 nucleotides are TGTGCCAGCACTAGCGGGAGGGCCTCCCACAATGAGCAGTTCTTC. Amino acid sequence: CASTSGRASHNEQFF.

V usage is TRBV6-2 or TRBV6-3 and J usage is TRBJ2-7; maybe TRBD1 (6 bases). Germline CDR1 is MNHEY and CDR2 is SVGEGT. There are 18 residues in the CDR3. V was pared by 0 bases and J by 6 bases, with 24 bases between. The CDR3 DNA sequence: TGTGCCAGCAGTTACTCGCATTACCCCGGGACATCTCAGCGCGAGCAGTACTTC. Translating it yields CASSYSHYPGTSQREQYF.

Only a few counts were recorded for this clone. The chain links TRBV5-1 to TRBJ2-1; 10 bases map to TRBD2. The V gene's germline CDR1 is SGHRS and CDR2 YFSETQ. The CDR3 has 15 residues. V gave up 4 bases and J gave up 6 bases; unmatched junction bases: 7. CDR3 amino acids: CASSGGLAIANEQFF. DNA for the CDR3: TGCGCCAGCAGCGGGGGACTAGCGATTGCCAATGAGCAGTTCTTC.

The rearrangement links TRBV18 to TRBJ2-1; D might be TRBD2 (6 bases). Trimming took off 3 bases at V and 6 bases at J, with 15 bases between the two ends. Looked up from germline, CDR1 is KGHSH and CDR2 is LQKENI. This CDR3 spans 15 amino acids. The CDR3 DNA follows: TGTGCCAGCTCACCCGGGGGAGCGACCGGCAATGAGCAGTTCTTC. Its translation is CASSPGGATGNEQFF. Drawing the rest from reference TRBV18 and TRBJ2-1, the complete variable domain is NAGVMQNPRHLVRRRGQEARLRCSPMKGHSHVYWYRQLPEEGLKFMVYLQKENIIDESGMPKERFSAEFPKEGPSILRIQQVVRGDSAAYFCASSPGGATGNEQFFGPGTRLTVL.

The chain couples TRBV5-1 to TRBJ1-2, with TRBD1 matching over 9 bases. Trimming took 4 bases from V and 6 from J; bases not matched to a gene: 13. In germline, CDR1 is SGHRS, CDR2 YFSETQ. This CDR3 is 16 amino acids long. CDR3 sequence reads: CASSVFPGQGLDGYTF. The CDR3 DNA reads as TGCGCCAGCAGCGTGTTTCCGGGACAGGGTCTGGATGGCTACACCTTC.

V is TRBV3-1 (or the pseudogene TRBV3-2) and J is TRBJ2-2, with a weak D call TRBD2 (5 bases). Trimming removed 0 bases from V and 7 bases from J, with 9 bases in between. The CDR3 sequence is 14 residues long. Germline values: CDR1 LGHDT, CDR2 YNNKEL (reference sequence). The CDR3 DNA sequence: TGTGCCAGCAGCCAAGATACTCGGGGCGGGGAGCTGTTTTTT. As protein: CASSQDTRGGELFF.

Worth noting for this clone: The same CDR3 can be traced to other DNA sequences in this sample. The chain is built from TRBV12-3 or TRBV12-4 and TRBJ1-1; D may be TRBD1 (6 bases). The CDR3 is 12 residues long. V shed 3 bases and J shed 5 bases, with 7 bases lying between them. The CDR3 DNA reads as TGTGCCAGCAGTTTTCAGGGGACTGAAGCTTTCTTT. Translation gives CASSFQGTEAFF.

A note on this clone: Other DNA sequences in the sample encode the same CDR3. In DNA, the CDR3 is TGTGCCAGCAGTGAAGCGCTACAGGGGTTATATGGCTACACCTTC. Amino acids: CASSEALQGLYGYTF. The chain joins TRBV2 to TRBJ1-2; the match to TRBD1 covers 7 bases. Looked up from germline, CDR1 is SNHLY and CDR2 is FYNNEI. V lost 0 bases, J lost 5 bases, and 6 bases stayed unmatched. The CDR3 has 15 amino acids.

For the CDR3, the DNA is TGTGCCAGCTCTGAGTCCCGTAATCAGCCCCAGCATTTT. Residues: CASSESRNQPQHF. The chain employs TRBV18 and TRBJ1-5; D is ambiguous. The CDR3 loop spans 13 amino acids. Trimming cost V 6 bases and J 4 bases, with 10 bases left between them. From germline, CDR1 is KGHSH and CDR2 LQKENI.

This clone was detected a few times. This chain uses TRBV2 with TRBJ1-4, with a tentative D call TRBD1 (5 bases). CDR3 length equals 13 residues. The V and J ends lost 7 bases and 4 bases respectively, with 10 bases between them. Per germline, CDR1 SNHLY and CDR2 FYNNEI. The CDR3 region is CASKRGNNEKLFF. The DNA for the CDR3 is TGTGCCAGCAAAAGGGGAAATAATGAAAAACTGTTTTTT.

V usage is TRBV5-1 and J usage is TRBJ2-1, with 10 bases that match TRBD1. This CDR3 contains 14 residues. J gave up 6 bases and V 6 bases, and 6 bases lay outside the gene matches. Germline CDR1 reads SGHRS; CDR2 reads YFSETQ. The CDR3 is CASTDRDRGNEQFF. For the CDR3, the DNA is TGCGCCAGCACCGACAGGGACAGGGGCAATGAGCAGTTCTTC.

This clone was recorded at least ten times. The rearrangement joins TRBV7-2 to TRBJ1-1; TRBD1 is a possible D gene (5 bases). The V end was cut by 5 bases, the J end by 6 bases, with 19 bases between. This CDR3 region has 15 residues. The germline gives CDR1 SGHTA, CDR2 FQGNSA. As DNA, the CDR3 is TGTGCCAGCAGCCAGAGGGGAGGCAGGGAGCCTGAAGCTTTCTTT. It codes for CASSQRGGREPEAFF.